This passage covers 14 T cell receptor beta chains from one sample sequenced in a study of Graves' ophthalmopathy and Graves' hyperthyroidism. As the template, RNA transcripts were used to amplify TCR beta CDR3 regions. First-round RT-PCR relied on HTBI primers, and a second-round multiplex PCR came next. TCRdb redid the calling of the multiplex PCR reads with MiXCR, one entry per CDR3 protein. The sample includes almost 750,000 distinct CDR3 sequences, approximately 40% of them seen just once. Input material: peripheral blood. The receptors here all came from an adult man with Graves' ophthalmopathy.

The chain uses TRBV20-1 and TRBJ1-6; D remains ambiguous. The germline V gene has CDR1 DFQATT and CDR2 SNEGSKA (reference sequence). The CDR3 spans 15 residues. V dropped 3 bases and J dropped 0 bases, with 9 bases sitting between them. The CDR3 nucleotides are TGCAGTGCTAGTCTGGAACCCTCCTATAATTCACCCCTCCACTTT. Protein sequence: CSASLEPSYNSPLHF.

The chain combines TRBV7-9 with TRBJ2-2, with 7 bases aligning to TRBD2. Germline trimming cut 7 bases from V and 7 bases from J; bases unmatched to any gene: 3. Germline lookup yields CDR1 SEHNR and CDR2 FQNEAQ (reference sequence). CDR3 length: 12 residues. CDR3 sequence (DNA): TGTGCCAGCACCAGGACTAGCGGGGAGCTGTTTTTT. Translating it yields CASTRTSGELFF.

The chain employs TRBV10-3 and TRBJ2-1; 8 positions match TRBD2. This CDR3 contains 14 residues. V trimming: 4 bases; J trimming: 3 bases; junction bases outside the gene matches: 2. Germline values: CDR1 ENHRY, CDR2 SYGVKD. CDR3 amino acids: CAISASGGYNEQFF. For the CDR3, the DNA is TGTGCCATCAGTGCAAGCGGGGGCTACAATGAGCAGTTCTTC.

Comments on this clonotype: A read error may explain this, as a much larger clone is one base away. CDR3 sequence: CASRPRLGELLF. The DNA for the CDR3 is TGTGCCAGCAGACCCCGTCTTGGGGAGCTGCTTTTT. The chain carries TRBV12-3 or TRBV12-4 and TRBJ2-2, with D possibly matching TRBD2 (5 bases). The CDR3 consists of 12 residues.

A remark on this clonotype: It may be a read error: a sequence one base away is much more abundant. The chain uses TRBV7-2 and TRBJ2-5; TRBD2 might be the D (6 bases). CDR1 and CDR2 from the germline V gene are SGHTA and FQGNSA. This CDR3 spans 16 amino acids. Between the trimmed V and J ends, which lost 3 bases and 4 bases, there was a span of 18 bases. CDR3 residues: CASSFDGGGGRETQYF. In nucleotides, the CDR3 is TGTGCCAGCAGCTTCGACGGGGGTGGAGGGCGAGAGACCCAGTACTTC.

In this sample, this clonotype turned up many times. This chain connects TRBV5-6 to TRBJ2-5, with D perhaps matching TRBD1 (7 bases). V was cut by 9 bases and J by 5 bases, with 17 bases left in between. This CDR3 has 13 residues. Germline lookup yields CDR1 SGHDT and CDR2 YYEEEE. The CDR3 nucleotides are TGTGCCACCACGGAGGGGGCCGTGGAGACCCAGTACTTC. It is translated as CATTEGAVETQYF.

The chain recombines TRBV2 with TRBJ1-1; 9 bases align to TRBD1. This CDR3 has 16 amino acids. V was clipped by 5 bases and J by 7 bases; unmatched bases: 14. The germline V gene encodes CDR1 SNHLY and CDR2 FYNNEI. Here the CDR3 reads CASSSTGTGLYGEAFF. CDR3 nucleotides: TGTGCCAGCAGTTCTACCGGGACAGGGTTATATGGTGAAGCTTTCTTT.

This chain links TRBV25-1 with TRBJ1-2; D may be TRBD1 (6 bases). The CDR3 contains 15 residues. V lost 5 bases and J lost 2, with 15 bases in between. Germline CDR1 MGHDK, CDR2 SYGVNS. CDR3 in amino acids: CASSPRKGGNYGYTF. The CDR3 DNA sequence: TGTGCCAGCAGTCCCAGAAAGGGGGGGAACTATGGCTACACCTTC.

The chain combines TRBV6-6 with TRBJ1-4, with 7 nucleotides matching TRBD1. This CDR3 spans 14 amino acids. From germline, CDR1 is MNHNY and CDR2 SVGAGI (reference sequence). V shed 5 bases and J 11 bases; nucleotides not matched to a gene: 11. DNA for the CDR3: TGTGCCAGCAGTGAATTGGGCAGGGGGTCGAAACTGTTTTTT. Translating gives CASSELGRGSKLFF.

This clonotype was counted at least ten times. This rearrangement joins TRBV7-9 to TRBJ1-1; no definite D call. The V gene's germline CDR1 is SEHNR and CDR2 FQNEAQ (reference sequence). Trimming removed 1 base from V and 3 bases from J, with 6 bases in between. The CDR3 extends over 13 amino acids. The CDR3 DNA follows: TGTGCCAGCAGCTTAGGTGCATACACTGAAGCTTTCTTT. Protein sequence: CASSLGAYTEAFF. The full variable domain, rest sourced from reference TRBV7-9 and TRBJ1-1, is DTGVSQNPRHKITKRGQNVTFRCDPISEHNRLYWYRQTLGQGPEFLTYFQNEAQLEKSRLLSDRFSAERPKGSFSTLEIQRTEQGDSAMYLCASSLGAYTEAFFGQGTRLTVV.

About this clonotype: This sequence may be a read error, since a much larger clone differs from it by one base. This chain joins TRBV29-1 and TRBJ2-7; D ambiguous. Germline V gene data show CDR1 as SQVTM and CDR2 as ANQGSEA. The CDR3 is 14 amino acids. The CDR3 DNA reads as TGCAGCGTTGAGGATCCAACGAGCGCGTACGGGCAGTACTTC. It encodes CSVEDPTSAYGQYF.

The V and J genes are TRBV7-9 and TRBJ1-1; D unclear. V lost 1 base and J 6 bases, leaving 6 bases between the germline ends. The germline gives CDR1 SEHNR, CDR2 FQNEAQ (reference sequence). The CDR3 contains 12 residues. The chain's CDR3 is CASSLDWAEAFF. The CDR3 coding sequence is TGTGCCAGCAGCTTAGATTGGGCTGAAGCTTTCTTT.

This clonotype has more than one count but fewer than ten. The rearrangement joins TRBV5-4 to TRBJ2-5; 11 bases fit TRBD1. The CDR3 spans 15 residues. Trimming cost V 4 bases and J 4 bases; bases outside gene matches: 6. The germline V gene encodes CDR1 SGHNT and CDR2 YYREEE (reference sequence). The CDR3 here is CASSNGQGASETQYF. CDR3 nucleotides: TGTGCCAGCAGCAACGGACAGGGGGCGTCAGAGACCCAGTACTTC.

V and J are TRBV9 and TRBJ2-6; no reliable D call. The length of the CDR3 is 19 residues. Germline loops: CDR1 SGDLS, CDR2 YYNGEE. With 2 bases removed from V and 0 bases from J, the gap between germline ends came to 18 bases. The DNA for the CDR3 is TGTGCCAGCAGCGTTCCCCAGACGGTGGTTCGCTCTGGGGCCAACGTCCTGACTTTC. As protein: CASSVPQTVVRSGANVLTF.